The source of this T cell receptor beta chain is a study of control samples from healthy donors and cancer patients. Generated by immunoSEQ multiplex PCR, the TCRdb table keeps only in-frame clones and is missing some. The sample has fewer than 60,000 clones; more than 70% are singletons. The germline V gene has CDR1 SGHRS and CDR2 YFSETQ. Trimming stripped 0 bases from V and 1 base from J, with 8 bases between. The CDR3 has 15 residues. The chain employs TRBV5-1 and TRBJ1-5; no clear D. The sequence was collected from a woman in her fifties or sixties with lung cancer. Material for sequencing was PBMCs. CDR3 sequence: CASSLEGQSNQPQHF. The CDR3 nucleotides are TGCGCCAGCAGCTTGGAAGGGCAGAGCAATCAGCCCCAGCATTTT.